The T cell receptor beta chain described here comes from a study of blood T cells in healthy people across ages. Study findings and constraints: There was a strong correlation between TCR beta diversity and naive T cell percentage. Higher diversity, along with more naive CD4+ cells, distinguished long-lived donors from aged donors.

A word on this clonotype: The antigen is undetermined.

The V gene's germline CDR1 is SGHTA and CDR2 FQGNSA. V was trimmed by 1 base and J by 6 bases, leaving 7 bases between them. The CDR3 contains 13 residues. A sample-barcoded 5' primer and a J-beta primer mix were used in a second PCR of roughly 7 to 12 cycles. Each of the cDNA molecules was tagged by a template-switch adaptor with 12 random nucleotides. Individual samples furnished no less than 2.5 million CDR3-containing paired-end reads apiece. TCRdb used MiXCR to reprocess the 5' RACE reads, holding one entry per CDR3 protein. The sample lists roughly 1.9 million distinct CDR3 sequences, about 39% occurring once.

The sample comprised blood. This clonotype was sampled from a human donor in good health. The J gene is TRBJ2-1, the V gene TRBV7-2; D unresolved. The CDR3 reads CASSLEIANEQFF. The CDR3 DNA follows: TGTGCCAGCAGCTTAGAGATAGCCAATGAGCAGTTCTTC.